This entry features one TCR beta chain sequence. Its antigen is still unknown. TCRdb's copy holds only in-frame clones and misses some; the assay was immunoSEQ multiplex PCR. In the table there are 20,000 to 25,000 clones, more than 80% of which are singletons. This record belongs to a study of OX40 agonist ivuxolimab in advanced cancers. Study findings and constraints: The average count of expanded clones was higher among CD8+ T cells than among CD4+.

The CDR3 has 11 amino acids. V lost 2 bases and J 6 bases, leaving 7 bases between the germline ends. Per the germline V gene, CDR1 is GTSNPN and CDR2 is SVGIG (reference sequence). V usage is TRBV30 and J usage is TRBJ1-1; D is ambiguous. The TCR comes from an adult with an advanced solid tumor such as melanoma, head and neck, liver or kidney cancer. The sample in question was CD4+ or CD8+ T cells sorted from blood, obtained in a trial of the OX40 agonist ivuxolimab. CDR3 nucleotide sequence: TGTGCCTGGAGTCTTTTCCCTGAAGCTTTCTTT. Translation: CAWSLFPEAFF.